The 20 T cell receptor beta chains reported below all come from one sample, sequenced in a study of regulatory T cells in long-lasting Graves disease. The time point denotes: newly diagnosed GD, antithyroid drugs for less than 3 months. The authors made the TCR library using RNA they extracted from PBMCs. Assembly of TCR beta libraries relied on iRepertoire HTBI primers together with Arm-PCR of CDR3 regions. TCRdb passed the multiplex PCR reads through MiXCR, listing each CDR3 protein once. The sample yields about 540,000 distinct CDR3 sequences, less than 15% seen once. This sample was also put to use in a study of T cells in Graves' hyperthyroidism and ophthalmopathy.

The sample was peripheral blood mononuclear cells (PBMCs), taken at new diagnosis, from a patient treated with antithyroid drugs. The receptors originated from a man in his thirties or forties with Graves disease.

The chain couples TRBV3-1 to TRBJ2-5, with 7 bases identical to TRBD1. The CDR3 sequence is 14 residues long. Germline V gene data show CDR1 as LGHDT and CDR2 as YNNKEL (reference sequence). V lost 4 bases to trimming and J lost 5 bases; unmatched junction nucleotides: 7. DNA for the CDR3: TGTGCCAGCAGCCCCTCAGGGGGATCGGAGACCCAGTACTTC. Translation: CASSPSGGSETQYF.

This clonotype has ten or more counts. The V call is TRBV20-1, the J call TRBJ2-1, with D possibly TRBD2 on 6 matching bases. The CDR3 loop spans 13 amino acids. Germline-derived CDR1 and CDR2 are DFQATT and SNEGSKA (reference sequence). V was pared by 3 bases and J by 7 bases, with 13 bases between. CDR3 nucleotides: TGCAGTGCTAGTGAAGGGGACTTGAATGAGCAGTTCTTC. Translation gives CSASEGDLNEQFF.

This clonotype was observed at least ten times. This sequence joins TRBV11-2 and TRBJ2-1; D perhaps matches TRBD2 (5 bases). The CDR3 has 15 residues. Per germline, CDR1 SGHAT and CDR2 FQNNGV. The germline V and J ends were trimmed by 2 bases and 6 bases, with 14 bases remaining between them. The CDR3 loop reads CASSLWLGEGNEQFF. CDR3 nucleotide sequence: TGTGCCAGCAGCTTATGGCTGGGAGAGGGCAATGAGCAGTTCTTC.

This clonotype was seen repeatedly, ten times or more. This chain connects TRBV2 to TRBJ2-5; TRBD1 matches 9 bases. The length of the CDR3 is 14 residues. Germline V gives CDR1 SNHLY, CDR2 FYNNEI. The V segment lost 5 bases and the J segment 3 bases; nucleotides outside the gene matches: 4. CDR3 region: CASSTGTGKETQYF. CDR3 nucleotides: TGTGCCAGCAGTACCGGGACAGGGAAAGAGACCCAGTACTTC.

This clonotype was seen ten or more times. This rearrangement joins TRBV27 to TRBJ2-5; tentative D call: TRBD2 (5 bases). The CDR3 covers 11 residues. Per germline, CDR1 MNHEY and CDR2 SMNVEV (reference sequence). V lost 3 bases, J lost 7 bases, and 6 bases lay in between. The CDR3 coding sequence is TGTGCCAGCAGTTTTCGGGGGACCCAGTACTTC. It encodes CASSFRGTQYF.

This clonotype was seen repeatedly, ten times or more. This chain uses TRBV10-1 with TRBJ2-3, with D unresolved. Germline CDR1 WNHNN, CDR2 SYGVQD (reference sequence). This CDR3 region has 14 residues. With 2 bases removed from V and 4 bases from J, the gap between germline ends came to 10 bases. CDR3 sequence reads: CASSETISADTQYF. CDR3 in DNA: TGCGCCAGCAGTGAGACCATCTCCGCAGATACGCAGTATTTT.

This clonotype came up many times. The chain carries TRBV28 and TRBJ2-3; 10 bases align to TRBD2. Germline-derived CDR1 and CDR2 are MDHEN and SYDVKM. The CDR3 extends over 16 amino acids. Trimming took 2 bases from V and 1 from J; bases not matched to a gene: 3. Written as DNA, the CDR3 is TGTGCCAGCAGTTTACTAGCGGGAGCGGGCACAGATACGCAGTATTTT. It specifies CASSLLAGAGTDTQYF.

The chain is built from TRBV30 and TRBJ2-7; 8 positions match TRBD2. V shed 2 bases, J shed 2 bases, and the junction held 8 bases outside the gene matches. This CDR3 comprises 15 residues. Germline CDR1 GTSNPN, CDR2 SVGIG (reference sequence). Here the CDR3 reads CAWSSSSGSPYEQYF. The CDR3 DNA reads as TGTGCCTGGAGTAGTTCAAGCGGGAGCCCCTACGAGCAGTACTTC.

The V call is TRBV10-1, the J call TRBJ1-6; maybe TRBD1 (5 bases). The germline V gene has CDR1 WNHNN and CDR2 SYGVQD (reference sequence). The germline V and J ends were trimmed by 6 bases and 7 bases, with 10 bases remaining between them. This CDR3 contains 13 residues. CDR3 in amino acids: CASREGLNSPLHF. CDR3 DNA: TGCGCCAGCAGGGAGGGACTGAATTCACCCCTCCACTTT.

Ten or more counts support this clonotype. The chain is built from TRBV20-1 and TRBJ2-1; unclear D gene. Trimming stripped 2 bases from V and 2 bases from J, with 7 bases between. This CDR3 spans 13 amino acids. Germline V gene data show CDR1 as DFQATT and CDR2 as SNEGSKA (reference sequence). CDR3 bases: TGCAGTGCTAGACCGAACGCCTACAATGAGCAGTTCTTC. It yields the protein CSARPNAYNEQFF.

The sample holds a few counts of this clonotype. The chain has TRBV30 and TRBJ2-6; D is unresolved. Trimming removed 4 bases from V and 1 base from J, with 8 bases in between. Germline CDR1 reads GTSNPN; CDR2 reads SVGIG (reference sequence). There are 14 residues in the CDR3. In nucleotides, the CDR3 is TGTGCCTGGAACAAAGGATCTGGGGCCAACGTCCTGACTTTC. Protein: CAWNKGSGANVLTF.

The table lists this clonotype with a few counts. The gene calls are TRBV4-1 and TRBJ2-5; TRBD2 matches 9 bases. CDR3 length: 18 amino acids. CDR1 is MGHRA and CDR2 is YSYEKL in the germline V gene. Losses at the gene ends were 0 bases for V and 4 bases for J; bases not matched to a gene: 12. In DNA, the CDR3 is TGCGCCAGCAGCCAAGAGGGCCTAGCGGGAAACCTCGGAGAGACCCAGTACTTC. Its protein is CASSQEGLAGNLGETQYF.

This clonotype has just a few counts. The rearrangement joins TRBV5-1 to TRBJ2-3, with 10 bases identical to TRBD2. CDR1 and CDR2 from the germline V gene are SGHRS and YFSETQ. The CDR3 totals 18 residues. Losses at the gene ends were 4 bases for V and 0 bases for J; bases not matched to a gene: 11. The CDR3 DNA reads TGCGCCAGCAGCACCCCGGGACTAGCGAGGCGAAGCACAGATACGCAGTATTTT. Translation gives CASSTPGLARRSTDTQYF.

This clonotype appeared many times. The rearrangement joins TRBV30 to TRBJ1-5, with D perhaps matching TRBD1 (6 bases). The CDR3 contains 13 residues. The ends were cut back, 1 base at V and 6 bases at J, with 10 bases in the middle. CDR1 GTSNPN and CDR2 SVGIG come from the germline V gene (reference sequence). The CDR3 nucleotides read TGTGCCTGGAGTGAAGGGGGTGGTCAGCCCCAGCATTTT. This gives the protein CAWSEGGGQPQHF.

Regarding this clonotype: A much more abundant neighbour one base away suggests this may be a read error. This chain connects TRBV20-1 to TRBJ2-7; possible D gene TRBD2, 6 bases. The CDR3 runs 15 residues. The germline CDR1 and CDR2 sequences are DFQATT and SNEGSKA (reference sequence). CDR3: CSARDVEREIYEQCF. The CDR3 coding sequence is TGCAGTGCTAGAGATGTCGAACGGGAGATCTACGAGCAGTGCTTC.

This clonotype has a count of ten or more. The chain carries TRBV5-1 and TRBJ2-3; 7 positions match TRBD2. The germline V gene has CDR1 SGHRS and CDR2 YFSETQ. V was pared by 4 bases and J by 3 bases, with 8 bases of the junction left unmatched. This CDR3 has 15 amino acids. In nucleotides, the CDR3 is TGCGCCAGCAGCGTGAGGCGGGGAGGGACAGATACGCAGTATTTT. Translated, it gives CASSVRRGGTDTQYF.

As for this clonotype: This clone may be a read error of a much larger clone one base away. The chain uses TRBV2 and TRBJ2-1, with 8 bases that match TRBD2. J gave up 0 bases and V 8 bases, and 15 bases lay outside the gene matches. Germline V gene data show CDR1 as SNHLY and CDR2 as FYNNEI. The CDR3 is 18 residues long. As DNA, the CDR3 is TGTGCCAGCTCACCCCGAACCACTAGCGGCAACTCCTACAATGAGCAGTTCTTC. Translating gives CASSPRTTSGNSYNEQFF.

The table lists this clonotype with many counts. This chain connects TRBV28 to TRBJ2-5; a possible D gene is TRBD2 (7 bases). This CDR3 is 14 amino acids long. CDR1 and CDR2 from the germline V gene are MDHEN and SYDVKM. V was trimmed by 7 bases and J by 5 bases, leaving 17 bases between them. CDR3 amino acids: CASTRGGAWETQYF. CDR3 nucleotides: TGTGCCAGCACCCGAGGGGGGGCTTGGGAGACCCAGTACTTC.

This clonotype showed up just once. This chain links TRBV24-1 with TRBJ1-4, with D hard to call. The CDR3 has 13 amino acids. The V and J ends lost 3 bases and 8 bases respectively, with 9 bases between them. Looked up from germline, CDR1 is KGHDR and CDR2 is SFDVKD. The CDR3 DNA sequence: TGTGCCACCAGTGATGAACAACAAGAAAAACTGTTTTTT. Amino acid sequence: CATSDEQQEKLFF.

At least ten counts were recorded for this clonotype. CDR3 protein: CSANRGDAETQYF. DNA of the CDR3: TGCAGTGCTAATCGAGGGGACGCGGAGACCCAGTACTTC. This chain links TRBV20-1 with TRBJ2-5; either TRBD1 or TRBD2 may supply D (5 bases each). The germline V and J ends were trimmed by 4 bases and 5 bases, with 14 bases remaining between them. Germline V CDR1 and CDR2: DFQATT, SNEGSKA (reference sequence). The CDR3 is 13 residues long.